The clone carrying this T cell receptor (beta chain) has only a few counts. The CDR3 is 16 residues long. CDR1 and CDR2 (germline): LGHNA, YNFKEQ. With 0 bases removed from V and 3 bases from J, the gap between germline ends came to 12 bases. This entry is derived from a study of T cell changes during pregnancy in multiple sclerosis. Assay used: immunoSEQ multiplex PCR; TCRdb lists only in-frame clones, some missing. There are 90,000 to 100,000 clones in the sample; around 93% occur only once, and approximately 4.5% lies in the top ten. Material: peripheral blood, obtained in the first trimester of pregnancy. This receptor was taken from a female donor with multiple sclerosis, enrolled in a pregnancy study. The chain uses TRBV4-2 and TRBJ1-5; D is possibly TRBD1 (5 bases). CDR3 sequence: CASSQEKGRVNQPQHF. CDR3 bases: TGTGCCAGCAGCCAAGAGAAGGGCAGGGTCAATCAGCCCCAGCATTTT.